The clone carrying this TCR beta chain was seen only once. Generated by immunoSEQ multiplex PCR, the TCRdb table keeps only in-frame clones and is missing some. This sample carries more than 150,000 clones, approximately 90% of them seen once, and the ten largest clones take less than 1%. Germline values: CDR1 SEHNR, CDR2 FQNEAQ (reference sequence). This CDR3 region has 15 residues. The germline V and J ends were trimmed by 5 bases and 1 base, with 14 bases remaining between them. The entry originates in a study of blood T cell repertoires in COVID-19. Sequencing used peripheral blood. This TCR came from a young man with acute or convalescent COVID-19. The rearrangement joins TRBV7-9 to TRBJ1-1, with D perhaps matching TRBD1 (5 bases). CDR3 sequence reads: CASSLEGRGNTEAFF. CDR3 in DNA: TGTGCCAGCAGCCTCGAGGGGAGGGGGAACACTGAAGCTTTCTTT.